This is a list of T cell receptor beta chains from one sample in a study of cytomegalovirus exposure and HLA in healthy donors. Sequenced by immunoSEQ multiplex PCR; TCRdb stores in-frame clones only, minus some. The sample has 150,000 to 200,000 clones; roughly 73% are singletons. The specimen sequenced was PBMCs. These receptors were taken from a male donor in good health and CMV-seronegative. CDR3s include the opening cysteine and the closing phenylalanine or tryptophan. The order of the fields is clone size, J gene, V gene, D gene, CDR3 DNA, CDR3 protein. The D gene is left open where the match is weak. Clone sizes are given selectively: once, few, many, or a class where the clone is expanded.

NA	TRBJ1-2	TRBV19	NA	TGTGCCAGTAGTCGGGTCCGGGTAACTCTGAACTATGGCTACACCTTC	CASSRVRVTLNYGYTF
NA	TRBJ1-2	TRBV25-1	TRBD1	TGTGCCAGCATGGACAGGGGGCGAGTTAACACCTTC	CASMDRGRVNTF
few	TRBJ1-1	TRBV10-2	TRBD1	TGCGCCAGCAGGAAGGGGACAGGGGGCGCGAACACTGAAGCTTTCTTT	CASRKGTGGANTEAFF
NA	TRBJ2-7	TRBV28	NA	TGTGCCAGCAGTTATCGTGGAGGTAGGGCCGAGCAGTACTTC	CASSYRGGRAEQYF
NA	TRBJ1-1	TRBV5-4	TRBD1	TGTGCCAGCAGCTTAAGAGGGGGCACGAACACTGAAGCTTTCTTT	CASSLRGGTNTEAFF
once	TRBJ2-5	TRBV19	TRBD2	TGTGCCAGCCAAAGTCTAGGACTAGAAGAGACCCAGTACTTC	CASQSLGLEETQYF
NA	TRBJ2-3	TRBV10-3	NA	TGTGCCATCAGTGGGCTCACTAGCAGCACAGATACGCAGTATTTT	CAISGLTSSTDTQYF
NA	TRBJ2-4	TRBV15	NA	TGTGCCACCAGCAAAGACTGGGATCCCGGGGTGGGGAACATTCAGTACTTC	CATSKDWDPGVGNIQYF
few	TRBJ2-7	TRBV19	TRBD2	TGTGCCAGTAGTATAGATCCCGGCGGGAGGGCCTTTCTGTACTTC	CASSIDPGGRAFLYF
few	TRBJ1-5	TRBV7-2	NA	TGTGCCAGCAGCTTAGATCGGGGAGGAGGGTCGGAACAGCCCCAGCATTTT	CASSLDRGGGSEQPQHF
NA	TRBJ1-2	TRBV5-8	NA	TGTGCCAGCAGTCTGGGGGAGGGGCGGCGTCATGGCTACACCTTC	CASSLGEGRRHGYTF
NA	TRBJ1-5	TRBV6-5	NA	TGTGCCAGCAGTCGCCCCGGAGTGGGTCAGCCCCAGCATTTT	CASSRPGVGQPQHF
few	TRBJ1-1	TRBV30	NA	TGTGCCTGTGACAGGTCCATAATGAACACTGAAGCTTTCTTT	CACDRSIMNTEAFF
few	TRBJ2-2	TRBV6-1	NA	TGTGCCAGCAGTGAAGCGGGGGGGCTAAAGACCGGGGAGCTGTTTTTT	CASSEAGGLKTGELFF
NA	TRBJ2-5	TRBV7-8	TRBD1	TGTGCCAGCAGCTTGAACAGGGGGGAGACCCAGTACTTC	CASSLNRGETQYF
NA	TRBJ1-6	TRBV6-6	NA	TGTGCCAGCAGTCCCCAGGGTCTCAATTCACCCCTCCACTTT	CASSPQGLNSPLHF
NA	TRBJ2-2	TRBV4-1	TRBD2	TGCGCCAGCAGCCAAGGGGGACTAGCGGGGTTTTCCGGGGAGCTGTTTTTT	CASSQGGLAGFSGELFF
NA	TRBJ2-6	TRBV5-1	TRBD1	TGCGCCAGCAGCTTAGGGGGCCTTGGGGCCAACGTCCTGACTTTC	CASSLGGLGANVLTF
NA	TRBJ2-7	TRBV7-2	TRBD2	TGTGCCAGCAGCTCAGGGGCTAGCGGGAGATACGAGCAGTACTTC	CASSSGASGRYEQYF
NA	TRBJ2-3	TRBV7-3	TRBD1	TGTGCCAGCAGCTATGGGACAGGGGAAATGAGCACAGATACGCAGTATTTT	CASSYGTGEMSTDTQYF
NA	TRBJ2-3	TRBV7-9	TRBD2	TGTGCCAGCAGCTGGCGGGAGATGGGCACAGATACGCAGTATTTT	CASSWREMGTDTQYF
NA	TRBJ2-3	TRBV11-3	TRBD2	TGTGCCAGCAGCTTAGAGGCCAGCGGGGTCGCAAATACGCAGTATTTT	CASSLEASGVANTQYF